A selection of T cell receptor beta chains follows, all from one sample in a study of cytomegalovirus exposure and HLA in healthy donors. The protocol was immunoSEQ multiplex PCR, while the TCRdb copy is restricted to in-frame clones and leaves out a portion. The table shows under 100,000 clones, with 84% occurring only once. The material sequenced was PBMCs. Receptors originate from a woman aged 18-35 years in good health and CMV-seropositive. CDR3s include the opening cysteine and the closing phenylalanine or tryptophan. The D gene is left open where the match is weak. Size is omitted from some rows. Given values are once, few, many or a class for expanded clones.

NA	TRBV7-9	TRBJ1-3	NA	TGTGCCAGCAGCTTAGCGCGCACAGGACCCGGAAACACCATATATTTT	CASSLARTGPGNTIYF
NA	TRBV4-1	TRBJ2-7	TRBD2	TGCGCCAGCAGCCAAGAGGGAGGGGATACCTCCTACGAGCAGTACTTC	CASSQEGGDTSYEQYF
once	TRBV6-5	TRBJ1-2	NA	TGTGCCAGCAGTTACTCGATGTGGGGAGAGGCTGGCTACACCTTC	CASSYSMWGEAGYTF
NA	TRBV27	TRBJ1-6	NA	TGTGCCAGCAGTTTAACAGGCCCCGAGAGCTCCTATAATTCACCCCTCCACTTT	CASSLTGPESSYNSPLHF
few	TRBV6-5	TRBJ2-7	TRBD2	TGTGCCAGCACTAGCGGGGGGGCCTCTGAAGACGAGCAGTACTTC	CASTSGGASEDEQYF
NA	TRBV4-3	TRBJ2-3	TRBD2	TGCGCCAGCAGCCAAGATCCTGGCGGGGGGGCCACAGATACGCAGTATTTT	CASSQDPGGGATDTQYF
once	TRBV18	TRBJ2-7	NA	TGTGCCAGCTCACCTTTATCCGAATGGACATCGACCTACGAGCAGTACTTC	CASSPLSEWTSTYEQYF
few	TRBV6-5	TRBJ2-7	NA	TGTGCCAGCAGTTACTCTCGGGGTTCCCACGAGCAGTACTTC	CASSYSRGSHEQYF
NA	TRBV30	TRBJ1-4	NA	TGTGCCTGGGAGGCAGGGCTTAATGAAAAACTGTTTTTT	CAWEAGLNEKLFF
NA	TRBV2	TRBJ2-1	NA	TGTGCCAGCAGGTCGCAGGGAGGAAATGAGCAGTTCTTC	CASRSQGGNEQFF
NA	TRBV11-3	TRBJ2-7	TRBD2	TGTGCCAGCAGCTTAGAGGCTAGCGGGGGTTACGAGCAGTACTTC	CASSLEASGGYEQYF
NA	TRBV27	TRBJ2-7	TRBD1	TGTGCCAGCAGTTTTTCGATCGACAGGGTCTACGAGCAGTACTTC	CASSFSIDRVYEQYF
once	TRBV14	TRBJ1-2	TRBD1	TGTGCCAGCAGCCCACAGGGGCTTTCTAACTATGGCTACACCTTC	CASSPQGLSNYGYTF
NA	TRBV9	TRBJ2-1	NA	TGTGCCAGCAGCGTAGCTTCTTACACAGACTCCTACAATGAGCAGTTCTTC	CASSVASYTDSYNEQFF
NA	TRBV1	TRBJ1-4	NA	TGCACCAGCAGCCAAACCCGGGACAGGAGGAAGGCAACTAATGAAAAACTGTTTTTT	CTSSQTRDRRKATNEKLFF
NA	TRBV4-1	TRBJ1-2	TRBD1	TGCGCCAGCAGCCAGGCCCGGGACAGGGGAGGGTATGGCTACACCTTC	CASSQARDRGGYGYTF
NA	TRBV30	TRBJ1-2	NA	TGTGCCTGGTCGGACAGCTATGGCTACACCTTC	CAWSDSYGYTF
NA	TRBV28	TRBJ1-6	TRBD1	TGTGCCAGCAGTTTGTCACAGGGGGGGAATTCACCCCTCCACTTT	CASSLSQGGNSPLHF
once	TRBV5-1	TRBJ2-7	TRBD1	TGCGCCAGCAGCTCGACAGGGGAGGCCTACGAGCAGTACTTC	CASSSTGEAYEQYF
NA	TRBV30	TRBJ1-5	TRBD1	TGTGCCTGGAGTGAGGGACAGGGGGCGAGCAATCAGCCCCAGCATTTT	CAWSEGQGASNQPQHF
NA	TRBV30	TRBJ1-4	NA	TGTGCCTGGGGCTATACGGGACTCCTTAGTGAAAAACTGTTTTTT	CAWGYTGLLSEKLFF
NA	TRBV14	TRBJ1-2	NA	TGTGCCAGCAGCCAACTTGCAGGCTGGAACTATGGCTACACCTTC	CASSQLAGWNYGYTF
NA	TRBV5-5	TRBJ2-2	NA	TGTGCCAGCAGCTTGGAAGCGTACACCGGGGAGCTGTTTTTT	CASSLEAYTGELFF
NA	TRBV5-6	TRBJ2-5	NA	TGTGCCAGCAGCTTGGGCAGGGCAGGGCGTACCCAGTACTTC	CASSLGRAGRTQYF
NA	TRBV7-9	TRBJ2-7	NA	TGTGCCAGCAGCTCGTTGGGGGAGGCGACCTACGAGCAGTACTTC	CASSSLGEATYEQYF
NA	TRBV6-5	TRBJ1-1	NA	TGTGCCAGCAGTTATCAGGGGTTTGGGAACACTGAAGCTTTCTTT	CASSYQGFGNTEAFF
NA	TRBV9	TRBJ2-7	TRBD1	TGTGCCAGCAGCGTAGAGCCGGACAGGGGGTACCACGAGCAGTACTTC	CASSVEPDRGYHEQYF
NA	TRBV27	TRBJ1-5	NA	TGTGCCAGCGGAGTAGTTCAGCCCCAGCATTTT	CASGVVQPQHF
NA	TRBV6-5	TRBJ1-1	TRBD1	TGTGCCTGCCGGACAGGGGTTACTGAAGCTTTCTTT	CACRTGVTEAFF
NA	TRBV27	TRBJ2-3	NA	TGTGCCAGCAGTTTAGGGCCCGGGCAGGGGGGAGATACGCAGTATTTT	CASSLGPGQGGDTQYF
NA	TRBV5-1	TRBJ2-5	TRBD1	TGCGCCAGCAGCGAACGGACAGGCCAAGCGACCCAGTACTTC	CASSERTGQATQYF
NA	TRBV11-2	TRBJ2-7	TRBD1	TGTGCCAGCAGCTTAGACGGGACAGGGTGGAACGAGCAGTACTTC	CASSLDGTGWNEQYF
NA	TRBV10-3	TRBJ2-1	TRBD2	TGTGCCATCAGTGAAAGTCGGGGGGGCGGTTCCTACAATGAGCAGTTCTTC	CAISESRGGGSYNEQFF
NA	TRBV19	TRBJ2-5	TRBD1	TGTGCCAGTAGTAGGGGACAGGGGACCTCAGAGACCCAGTACTTC	CASSRGQGTSETQYF
NA	TRBV9	TRBJ1-6	TRBD1	TGTGCCAGCAGCCCGAGTGGGACAGGGGCCTCGTCCCTCCACTTT	CASSPSGTGASSLHF
NA	TRBV6-5	TRBJ1-4	TRBD1	TGTGCCAGCAGCCGCGACAGGGGTGAAAAACTGTTTTTT	CASSRDRGEKLFF
once	TRBV2	TRBJ2-2	NA	TGTGCCAGCAGCGATGAGCCCGGGGAGCTGTTTTTT	CASSDEPGELFF
NA	TRBV21-1	TRBJ2-7	NA	TGTGCCAGCAGCCGCGGAGGGCCCTCCTACGAGCAGTACTTC	CASSRGGPSYEQYF
NA	TRBV6-1	TRBJ2-3	NA	TGTGCCAGCAGTGAAGCGCTGAATTCGCCCCCGGCAGATACGCAGTATTTT	CASSEALNSPPADTQYF
once	TRBV9	TRBJ2-7	TRBD2	TGTGCCAGCAGCGTAGTCGGGGGGGCTGGGGAGCAGTACTTC	CASSVVGGAGEQYF
NA	TRBV28	TRBJ2-3	TRBD1	TGTGCCAGCATCGTCGGGCAGGGGGCTGGAGATACGCAGTATTTT	CASIVGQGAGDTQYF
few	TRBV5-1	TRBJ1-2	NA	TGCGCCAGCAGCTTGACAGGCCTTGGCGAATATGGCTACACCTTC	CASSLTGLGEYGYTF
once	TRBV7-9	TRBJ1-1	NA	TGTGCCAGCAGCTTAGCTCCATGGACAGCCAACACTGAAGCTTTCTTT	CASSLAPWTANTEAFF
NA	TRBV28	TRBJ2-7	NA	TGTGCCAGCAGTTTAGGACAGTCCTACGAGCAGTACTTC	CASSLGQSYEQYF
NA	TRBV6-1	TRBJ2-7	TRBD2	TGTGCCGTCGGGGCGGGGGCCTACGAGCAGTACTTC	CAVGAGAYEQYF
NA	TRBV7-7	TRBJ2-5	NA	TGTGCCAGCAGCTTGGAGGGTCAAGAGACCCAGTACTTC	CASSLEGQETQYF
NA	TRBV5-1	TRBJ2-2	NA	TGCGCCAGCACCCTGATGATAACAGGGAGTACCGGGGAGCTGTTTTTT	CASTLMITGSTGELFF
once	TRBV4-3	TRBJ1-6	NA	TGCGCCAGCAGCCAAGTTAGGGGCCCCAGGTCACCCCTCCACTTT	CASSQVRGPRSPLHF